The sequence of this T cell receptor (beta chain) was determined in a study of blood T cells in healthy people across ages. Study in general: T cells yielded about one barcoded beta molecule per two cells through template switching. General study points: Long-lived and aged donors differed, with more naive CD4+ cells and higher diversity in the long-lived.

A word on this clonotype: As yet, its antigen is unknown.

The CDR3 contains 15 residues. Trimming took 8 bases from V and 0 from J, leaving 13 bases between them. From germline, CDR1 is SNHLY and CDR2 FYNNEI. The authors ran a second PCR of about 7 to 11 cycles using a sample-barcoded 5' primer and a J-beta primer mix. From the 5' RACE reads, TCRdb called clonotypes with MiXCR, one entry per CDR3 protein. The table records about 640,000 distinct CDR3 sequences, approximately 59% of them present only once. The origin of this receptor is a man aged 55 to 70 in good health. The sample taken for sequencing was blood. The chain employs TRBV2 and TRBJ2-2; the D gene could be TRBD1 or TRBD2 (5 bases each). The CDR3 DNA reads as TGTGCCAGCTCACTCGGGACCCCGAACACCGGGGAGCTGTTTTTT. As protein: CASSLGTPNTGELFF.